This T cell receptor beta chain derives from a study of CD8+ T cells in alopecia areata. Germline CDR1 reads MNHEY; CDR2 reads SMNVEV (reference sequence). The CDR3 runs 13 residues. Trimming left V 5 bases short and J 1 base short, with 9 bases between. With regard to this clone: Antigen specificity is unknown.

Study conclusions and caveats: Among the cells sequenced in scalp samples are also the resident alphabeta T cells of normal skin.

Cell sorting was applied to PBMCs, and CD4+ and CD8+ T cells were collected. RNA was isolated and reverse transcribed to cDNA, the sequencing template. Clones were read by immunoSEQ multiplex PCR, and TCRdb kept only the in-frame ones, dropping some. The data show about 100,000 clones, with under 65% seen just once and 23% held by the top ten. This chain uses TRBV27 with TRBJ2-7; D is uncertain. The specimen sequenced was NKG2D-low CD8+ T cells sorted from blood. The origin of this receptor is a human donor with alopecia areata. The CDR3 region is CASSTRQSYEQYF. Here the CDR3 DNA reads TGTGCCAGCAGTACCCGTCAGTCCTACGAGCAGTACTTC.